This TCR beta chain was profiled in a study of graft-versus-host responses after intestinal transplantation. Background on the study: In this cohort, recipients had multivisceral, liver-intestinal, or isolated intestinal transplants. Every transplant recipient was induced with anti-thymocyte globulin, then maintained on tacrolimus and steroids for approximately three years.

A note on this clone: Its antigen is not known.

TCRdb keeps only in-frame clones here, not all; method: immunoSEQ multiplex PCR. The sample includes around 6,200 clones, 83% of them seen just once. Both intraepithelial and lamina propria lymphocytes were released by processing graft tissue. Study observations and caveats: The marrow of recipients harbored GvH clones, and ileum or blood showed some of them first.

CDR1 and CDR2 from the germline V gene are MNHNS and SASEGT. The CDR3 is 14 residues long. With 7 bases clipped from V and 5 bases from J, the junction kept 5 bases outside the gene matches. This clonotype originated in a human patient who received an intestinal transplant, so some T cells may come from the graft donor. The V and J genes are TRBV6-1 and TRBJ1-4, with 9 bases that match TRBD1. The starting material was ileum tissue, obtained approximately 310 days after intestinal transplant. The CDR3 sequence: CASKQGARNEKLFF. The CDR3, as DNA: TGTGCCAGCAAACAGGGGGCAAGGAATGAAAAACTGTTTTTT.